This T cell receptor (beta chain) originates from a study of PD-1 blockade in mismatch repair-deficient tumors. Overall study context: Patients had approximately 11 mismatch repair-deficient cancer types and were previously treated and progressing. General study results and limits: Tumor-resident clones, often undetectable pretreatment in blood, expanded then contracted after pembrolizumab.

Concerning this clone itself: Its antigen is unknown.

Every patient had mismatch repair deficiency by PCR or immunohistochemistry. Germline V gene lookup returns CDR1 MGHRA and CDR2 YSYEKL. V lost 4 bases, J lost 7 bases, and 16 bases lay in between. The length of the CDR3 is 15 residues. Some clones are missing from TCRdb's copy, which holds only in-frame ones; the method was immunoSEQ multiplex PCR. The sample shows more than 95,000 clones, roughly 86% of them seen only once. The sequence came from an adult with mismatch repair-deficient cancer. The V call is TRBV4-1, the J call TRBJ2-2; no reliable D call. The specimen comprised peripheral blood, sampled 44 weeks after starting pembrolizumab. In DNA, the CDR3 is TGCGCCAGCAGCCGATCTTTCGGGTCCGGCGGGGAGCTGTTTTTT. Protein: CASSRSFGSGGELFF.